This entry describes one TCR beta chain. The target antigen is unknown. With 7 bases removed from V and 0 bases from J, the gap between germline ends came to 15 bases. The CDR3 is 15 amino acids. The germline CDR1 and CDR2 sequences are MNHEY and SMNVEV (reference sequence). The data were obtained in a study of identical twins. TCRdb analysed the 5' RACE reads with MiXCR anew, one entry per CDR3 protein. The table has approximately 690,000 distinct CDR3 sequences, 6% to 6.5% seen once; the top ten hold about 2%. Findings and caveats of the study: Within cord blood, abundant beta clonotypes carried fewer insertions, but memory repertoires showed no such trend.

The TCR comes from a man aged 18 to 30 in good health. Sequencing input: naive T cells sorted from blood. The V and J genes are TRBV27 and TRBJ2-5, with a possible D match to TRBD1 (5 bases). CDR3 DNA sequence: TGTGCCAGCACCCCCAGGGCCTTGTACCAAGAGACCCAGTACTTC. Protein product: CASTPRALYQETQYF.